These 27 T cell receptor beta chains share one sample of origin, sequenced in a study of blood T cell repertoires in COVID-19. Generated by immunoSEQ multiplex PCR, the TCRdb table keeps only in-frame clones and is missing some. Among approximately 220,000 clones listed, roughly 80% were seen once. What was sequenced was peripheral blood. The receptors were gathered from a woman of 80 years or more with acute or convalescent COVID-19.

The chain is built from TRBV7-9 and TRBJ2-3; D unresolved. This CDR3 is 12 amino acids long. V lost 2 bases and J lost 6, with 6 bases in between. The V gene's germline CDR1 is SEHNR and CDR2 FQNEAQ (reference sequence). DNA of the CDR3: TGTGCCAGCAGCTTAAACGGGGATACGCAGTATTTT. It translates to CASSLNGDTQYF.

This rearrangement joins TRBV14 to TRBJ2-7; 9 bases are a match to TRBD2. Germline CDR1 SGHDN, CDR2 FVKESK. There are 16 residues in the CDR3. The J segment lost 3 bases and the V segment lost 4 bases, leaving 10 bases of the junction unmatched. CDR3 protein: CASSRVSGSGGYEQYF. Written as DNA, the CDR3 is TGTGCCAGCAGCCGAGTTAGCGGGAGTGGTGGCTACGAGCAGTACTTC.

CDR3 nucleotide sequence: TGCGCCAGCAGCCCACCAACGCAGGGGGCTGGGGAGACCCAGTACTTC. This codes for CASSPPTQGAGETQYF. The V call is TRBV5-1, the J call TRBJ2-5; 8 nucleotides align to TRBD1. Germline assignment: CDR1 SGHRS and CDR2 YFSETQ. Trimming removed 4 bases from V and 5 bases from J; junction bases left unmatched: 13. CDR3 length: 16 residues.

This chain uses TRBV18 with TRBJ1-1; no firm D call. The CDR3 contains 14 residues. V was pared by 3 bases and J by 3 bases, with 11 bases between. In germline, CDR1 is KGHSH, CDR2 LQKENI. CDR3 nucleotides: TGTGCCAGCTCACCCTCCTGGAGGGACACTGAAGCTTTCTTT. Translating it yields CASSPSWRDTEAFF.

This rearrangement joins TRBV5-4 to TRBJ2-5, with D perhaps matching TRBD1 (5 bases). The CDR3 spans 15 residues. V lost 3 bases, J lost 2 bases, and 14 bases lay in between. The germline CDR1 and CDR2 sequences are SGHNT and YYREEE (reference sequence). CDR3 loop: CASSSGPTEQETQYF. In DNA form, the CDR3 reads TGTGCCAGCAGCTCGGGTCCGACAGAACAAGAGACCCAGTACTTC.

The sample holds one count of this clone. The chain carries TRBV7-6 and TRBJ1-6, with D perhaps TRBD1 (5 bases). The germline CDR1 and CDR2 sequences are SGHVS and FNYEAQ. The length of the CDR3 is 16 residues. Between the trimmed V and J ends, which lost 2 bases and 8 bases, there was a span of 16 bases. The CDR3 nucleotides are TGTGCCAGCAGCTTATTGTATGGGGGAGGTTATTCACCCCTCCACTTT. It specifies CASSLLYGGGYSPLHF.

The rearrangement joins TRBV5-4 to TRBJ2-1, with TRBD2 matching over 8 bases. The CDR3 is made up of 15 amino acids. Germline CDR1 is SGHNT and CDR2 is YYREEE (reference sequence). V lost 0 bases and J lost 3; bases outside the gene matches: 2. CDR3 DNA sequence: TGTGCCAGCAGCTTGGCGGGGGGGTACTACAATGAGCAGTTCTTC. It translates to CASSLAGGYYNEQFF. The whole variable domain, filled in from reference TRBV5-4 and TRBJ2-1, reads ETGVTQSPTHLIKTRGQQVTLRCSSQSGHNTVSWYQQALGQGPQFIFQYYREEENGRGNFPPRFSGLQFPNYSSELNVNALELDDSALYLCASSLAGGYYNEQFFGPGTRLTVL.

The chain carries TRBV29-1 and TRBJ2-3, with D perhaps matching TRBD2 (7 bases). There are 17 residues in the CDR3. Trimming took 0 bases from V and 4 from J, leaving 20 bases between them. The V gene's germline CDR1 is SQVTM and CDR2 ANQGSEA. The DNA of the CDR3 is TGCAGCGTTGAAGATAGGGGACCGGGGGGCCCCCCAGATACGCAGTATTTT. Translating gives CSVEDRGPGGPPDTQYF.

The chain recombines TRBV24-1 with TRBJ1-2; 8 positions match TRBD1. J gave up 3 bases and V 10 bases, and 18 bases lay outside the gene matches. This CDR3 has 17 amino acids. The V gene's germline CDR1 is KGHDR and CDR2 SFDVKD. CDR3 nucleotide sequence: TGTGCCACGAAGCAGAACATCTGGGGACAGGACGACTATGGCTACACCTTC. This codes for CATKQNIWGQDDYGYTF.

The V and J genes are TRBV2 and TRBJ1-1, with unresolved D. Germline V gene lookup returns CDR1 SNHLY and CDR2 FYNNEI. Between the trimmed V and J ends, which lost 8 bases and 5 bases, there was a span of 21 bases. This CDR3 is 15 amino acids long. CDR3 sequence reads: CASRIAGSLLTEAFF. The DNA of the CDR3 is TGTGCCAGCCGTATCGCGGGATCCTTATTGACTGAAGCTTTCTTT.

This rearrangement joins TRBV5-6 to TRBJ1-3, with 7 bases identical to TRBD1. V lost 4 bases, J lost 2 bases, and 6 bases stayed unmatched. The V gene's germline CDR1 is SGHDT and CDR2 YYEEEE. The CDR3 has 15 amino acids. CDR3 loop: CASSPRGQPGNTIYF. The CDR3 nucleotides are TGTGCCAGCAGCCCAAGGGGGCAACCTGGAAACACCATATATTTT.

V is TRBV10-2 and J is TRBJ2-7; 8 positions match TRBD2. Germline assignment: CDR1 WSHSY and CDR2 SAAADI. V was clipped by 5 bases and J by 4 bases; unmatched bases: 1. This CDR3 is built from 12 residues. The CDR3 spells CASSSSGYEQYF. In DNA, the CDR3 is TGCGCCAGCAGTTCTAGCGGGTACGAGCAGTACTTC.

The rearrangement links TRBV5-1 to TRBJ2-1; D gene uncertain. The CDR3 has 16 residues. Trimming cost V 0 bases and J 1 base, with 11 bases left between them. Germline CDR1 and CDR2: SGHRS and YFSETQ. CDR3 in DNA: TGCGCCAGCAGCTTGGGCGTCCGCTTGTCCTACAATGAGCAGTTCTTC. It encodes CASSLGVRLSYNEQFF.

Only a few counts were recorded for this clone. The V gene is TRBV19, the J gene TRBJ1-2, with unresolved D. This CDR3 contains 11 residues. Germline V gives CDR1 LNHDA, CDR2 SQIVND (reference sequence). V lost 6 bases and J 3 bases, leaving 5 bases between the germline ends. In nucleotides, the CDR3 is TGTGCCAGTAGCGCAGACTATGGCTACACCTTC. Translated, it gives CASSADYGYTF.

The V gene is TRBV5-8, the J gene TRBJ2-1, with unresolved D. The germline V gene encodes CDR1 SGHTS and CDR2 YDEGEE. Deletions cut 0 bases from V and 4 bases from J, with 11 bases between. CDR3 length: 15 amino acids. CDR3 sequence: CASSLGLPGYNEQFF. The DNA for the CDR3 is TGTGCCAGCAGCTTGGGACTTCCCGGGTACAATGAGCAGTTCTTC.

V usage is TRBV6-5 and J usage is TRBJ1-1; D is perhaps TRBD1 (6 bases). Germline CDR1 and CDR2: MNHEY and SVGAGI. This CDR3 is built from 15 residues. The ends were cut back, 5 bases at V and 3 bases at J, with 16 bases in the middle. The CDR3 here is CASSNIRPGDTEAFF. CDR3 DNA: TGTGCCAGCAGTAACATACGCCCAGGGGACACTGAAGCTTTCTTT.

This clone has only one observation. The rearrangement joins TRBV9 to TRBJ1-1, with D hard to call. Germline V lookup: CDR1 SGDLS, CDR2 YYNGEE. The V and J ends lost 0 bases and 0 bases respectively, with 9 bases between them. The CDR3 totals 15 residues. The CDR3, as DNA: TGTGCCAGCAGCGTAGCTTCACAAATGAACACTGAAGCTTTCTTT. Its protein is CASSVASQMNTEAFF.

Points on this clone: Other DNA sequences of this sample code for an identical CDR3. The V and J genes are TRBV18 and TRBJ1-1; D is unresolved. Germline V CDR1 and CDR2: KGHSH, LQKENI. This CDR3 has 13 residues. V lost 0 bases, J lost 3 bases, and 5 bases lay in between. The CDR3 spells CASSPPGDTEAFF. The CDR3 DNA reads as TGTGCCAGCTCACCACCCGGGGACACTGAAGCTTTCTTT.

This rearrangement joins TRBV7-7 to TRBJ2-1; D perhaps matches TRBD2 (5 bases). The ends were cut back, 4 bases at V and 10 bases at J, with 17 bases in the middle. The CDR3 length is 14 residues. Germline V gives CDR1 SSHAT, CDR2 FNYEAQ (reference sequence). The CDR3 DNA follows: TGTGCCAGCAGCTCGAACCCCAGGACTGGGGAGCAGTTCTTC. Protein: CASSSNPRTGEQFF.

The chain has TRBV7-3 and TRBJ2-7; 7 bases line up with TRBD1. Trimming cost V 5 bases and J 0 bases; bases outside gene matches: 4. Germline-derived CDR1 and CDR2 are SGHTA and FQGTGA. The CDR3 runs to 14 residues. The CDR3 protein is CASSPTGSSYEQYF. CDR3 in DNA: TGTGCCAGCAGCCCGACAGGGAGCTCCTACGAGCAGTACTTC.

This clone occurred a few times. The V gene is TRBV6-5, the J gene TRBJ1-6; possible D gene TRBD1, 6 bases. V gave up 7 bases and J gave up 8 bases, with 9 bases separating them. Germline CDR1 reads MNHEY; CDR2 reads SVGAGI. This CDR3 has 12 amino acids. The CDR3 is CASTQGDSPLHF. The DNA of the CDR3 is TGTGCCAGCACACAGGGTGATTCACCCCTCCACTTT.

The CDR3 here is CAWSSGSHQPQHF. In DNA, the CDR3 is TGTGCCTGGAGTTCCGGGTCTCATCAGCCCCAGCATTTT. The chain carries TRBV30 and TRBJ1-5; D not resolved. The CDR3 sequence is 13 residues long. CDR1 GTSNPN and CDR2 SVGIG come from the germline V gene (reference sequence). Trimming cost V 2 bases and J 5 bases, with 10 bases left between them. The full variable domain, its missing parts supplied by reference TRBV30 and TRBJ1-5, is SQTIHQWPATLVQPVGSPLSLECTVEGTSNPNLYWYRQAAGRGLQLLFYSVGIGQISSEVPQNLSASRPQDRQFILSSKKLLLSDSGFYLCAWSSGSHQPQHFGDGTRLSIL.

Concerning this clone itself: At the DNA level, this CDR3 is encoded by other sequences in the same sample as well. The chain has TRBV9 and TRBJ2-1, with D tentatively TRBD2 (5 bases). From germline, CDR1 is SGDLS and CDR2 YYNGEE. V shed 0 bases and J shed 6 bases, with 13 bases lying between them. The CDR3 totals 15 residues. The CDR3: CASSVEASSGNEQFF. As DNA, the CDR3 is TGTGCCAGCAGCGTAGAGGCTAGCTCGGGCAATGAGCAGTTCTTC.

The CDR3: CASSLGGGKETQYF. CDR3 sequence (DNA): TGTGCCAGCAGCTTAGGCGGGGGGAAAGAGACCCAGTACTTC. The chain recombines TRBV7-2 with TRBJ2-5; 8 bases map to TRBD2. This CDR3 has 14 residues. V lost 1 base and J lost 3; bases outside the gene matches: 1. Germline values: CDR1 SGHTA, CDR2 FQGNSA.

The chain uses TRBV5-1 and TRBJ2-2, with 8 bases that match TRBD2. V trimming: 2 bases; J trimming: 6 bases; junction bases outside the gene matches: 6. The CDR3 is made up of 15 amino acids. Germline V gene data show CDR1 as SGHRS and CDR2 as YFSETQ. The CDR3 DNA sequence: TGCGCCAGCAGCTTCAGCGGGAGTGGGGCCGGGGAGCTGTTTTTT. It specifies CASSFSGSGAGELFF.

The chain combines TRBV29-1 with TRBJ1-2; D remains ambiguous. Germline V gives CDR1 SQVTM, CDR2 ANQGSEA. V was trimmed by 3 bases and J by 3 bases, leaving 8 bases between them. This CDR3 region has 12 residues. The CDR3 spells CSVDSQYYGYTF. The CDR3 DNA follows: TGCAGCGTTGATTCTCAGTACTATGGCTACACCTTC.

The chain uses TRBV30 and TRBJ2-7; D ambiguous. The CDR3 loop spans 14 amino acids. The germline gives CDR1 GTSNPN, CDR2 SVGIG (reference sequence). Between the trimmed V and J ends, which lost 2 bases and 0 bases, there was a span of 11 bases. Here the CDR3 reads CAWSIGLSSYEQYF. The CDR3 nucleotides are TGTGCCTGGAGTATTGGCCTCAGCTCCTACGAGCAGTACTTC. The variable domain in full, with the rest retrieved from reference TRBV30 and TRBJ2-7, is SQTIHQWPATLVQPVGSPLSLECTVEGTSNPNLYWYRQAAGRGLQLLFYSVGIGQISSEVPQNLSASRPQDRQFILSSKKLLLSDSGFYLCAWSIGLSSYEQYFGPGTRLTVT.